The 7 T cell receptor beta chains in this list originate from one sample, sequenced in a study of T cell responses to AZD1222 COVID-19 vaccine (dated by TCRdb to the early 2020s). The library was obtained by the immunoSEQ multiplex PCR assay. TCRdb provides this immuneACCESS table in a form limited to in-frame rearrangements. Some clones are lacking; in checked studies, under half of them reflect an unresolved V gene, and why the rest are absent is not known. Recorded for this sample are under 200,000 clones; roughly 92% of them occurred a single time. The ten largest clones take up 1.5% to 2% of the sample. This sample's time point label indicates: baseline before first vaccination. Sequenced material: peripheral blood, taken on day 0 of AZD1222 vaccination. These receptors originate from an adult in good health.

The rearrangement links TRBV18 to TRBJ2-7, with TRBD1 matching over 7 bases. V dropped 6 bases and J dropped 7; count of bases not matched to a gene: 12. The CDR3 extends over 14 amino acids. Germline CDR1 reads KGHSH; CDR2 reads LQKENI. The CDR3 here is CASSLQGEITEQYF. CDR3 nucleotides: TGTGCCAGCTCCCTGCAGGGGGAGATTACAGAGCAGTACTTC. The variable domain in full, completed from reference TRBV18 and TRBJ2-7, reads NAGVMQNPRHLVRRRGQEARLRCSPMKGHSHVYWYRQLPEEGLKFMVYLQKENIIDESGMPKERFSAEFPKEGPSILRIQQVVRGDSAAYFCASSLQGEITEQYFGPGTRLTVT.

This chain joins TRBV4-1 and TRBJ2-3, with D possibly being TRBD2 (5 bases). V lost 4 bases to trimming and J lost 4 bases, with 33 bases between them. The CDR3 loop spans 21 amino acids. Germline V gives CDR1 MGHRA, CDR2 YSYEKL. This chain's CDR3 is CASSRTQRLAFSPMRADTQYF. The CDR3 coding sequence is TGCGCCAGCAGCCGCACACAGCGGCTAGCCTTTTCGCCAATGCGGGCAGATACGCAGTATTTT.

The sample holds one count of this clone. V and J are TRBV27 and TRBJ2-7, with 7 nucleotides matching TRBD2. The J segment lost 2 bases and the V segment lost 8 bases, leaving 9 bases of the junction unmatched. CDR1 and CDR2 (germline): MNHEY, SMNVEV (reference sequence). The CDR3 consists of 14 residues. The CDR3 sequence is CASGRAAGPYEQYF. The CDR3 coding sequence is TGTGCCAGCGGGAGGGCGGCGGGGCCCTACGAGCAGTACTTC.

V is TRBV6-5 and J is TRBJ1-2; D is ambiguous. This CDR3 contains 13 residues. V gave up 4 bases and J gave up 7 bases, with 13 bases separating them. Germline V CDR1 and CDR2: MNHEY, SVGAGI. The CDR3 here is CASSSSLSFGYTF. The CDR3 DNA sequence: TGTGCCAGCAGTTCCTCGTTATCCTTTGGCTACACCTTC.

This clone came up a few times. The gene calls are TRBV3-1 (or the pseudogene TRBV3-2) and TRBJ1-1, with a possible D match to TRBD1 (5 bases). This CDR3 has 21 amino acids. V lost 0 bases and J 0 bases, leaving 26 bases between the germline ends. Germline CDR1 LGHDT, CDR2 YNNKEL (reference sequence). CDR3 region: CASSQDTPIGVFKAMNTEAFF. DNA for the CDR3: TGTGCCAGCAGCCAAGACACACCTATAGGGGTTTTTAAAGCCATGAACACTGAAGCTTTCTTT.

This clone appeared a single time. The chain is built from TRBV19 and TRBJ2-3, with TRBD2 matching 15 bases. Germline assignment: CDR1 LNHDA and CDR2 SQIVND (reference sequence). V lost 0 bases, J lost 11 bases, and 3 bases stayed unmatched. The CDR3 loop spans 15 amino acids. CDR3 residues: CASSIDEGLAGGQYF. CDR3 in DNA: TGTGCCAGTAGTATAGATGAGGGACTAGCGGGGGGGCAGTATTTT.

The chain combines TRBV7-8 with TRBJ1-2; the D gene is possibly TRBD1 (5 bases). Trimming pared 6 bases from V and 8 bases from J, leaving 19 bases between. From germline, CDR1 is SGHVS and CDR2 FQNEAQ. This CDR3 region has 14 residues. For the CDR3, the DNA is TGTGCCAGCAGTCTAGGAGGGCAGGGTGAGGGCTACACCTTC. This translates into CASSLGGQGEGYTF.